A selection of T cell receptor beta chains follows, all from one sample in a study of cytomegalovirus exposure and HLA in healthy donors. Data came from immunoSEQ multiplex PCR; TCRdb stores just in-frame clones and leaves some out. The sample lists more than 150,000 clones, more than 75% seen once, with 2.5% to 3% in the top ten. Input material: PBMCs. These receptors were taken from a man younger than 35 in good health and CMV-seronegative. The CDR3 runs from the conserved cysteine through the conserved F or W. D genes are given only for firm matches. The size field is filled for only some rows; it gives once, few, many or a size class.

D gene	clone size	V gene	J gene	CDR3 DNA	CDR3 protein
.	.	TRBV7-9	TRBJ2-7	TGTGCCAGCTTCGTCACCGGGAAGTCCTCCTACGAGCAGTACTTC	CASFVTGKSSYEQYF
.	.	TRBV6-5	TRBJ1-1	TGTGCCAGCAGGCAACTTTTTCTCTCAGGGGATCACGCTTTCTTT	CASRQLFLSGDHAFF
TRBD1	.	TRBV2	TRBJ2-2	TGTGCCAGCGGCCAGGACAGGACCTACACCGGGGAGCTGTTTTTT	CASGQDRTYTGELFF
.	.	TRBV4-1	TRBJ2-7	TGCGCCAGCAGCCAGTCTTCTAGCGAGTACGAGCAGTACTTC	CASSQSSSEYEQYF
.	.	TRBV2	TRBJ1-1	TGTGCCAGCAGTGAACAGGAGGGTCTTACTGAAGCTTTCTTT	CASSEQEGLTEAFF
TRBD2	.	TRBV6-6	TRBJ2-7	TGTGCCAGCAGTACCGGGACTAGCTCCTACGAGCAGTACTTC	CASSTGTSSYEQYF
.	once	TRBV6-1	TRBJ1-2	TGTGCCAGCAGCAGGGATTCTTTGGCGGGCTACACCTTC	CASSRDSLAGYTF
TRBD1	.	TRBV7-9	TRBJ2-6	TGTGCCAGCAGCTCCGGACAGGTCGTAGATGGGGCCAACGTCCTGACTTTC	CASSSGQVVDGANVLTF
TRBD2	.	TRBV7-9	TRBJ2-1	TGTGCCAGCAGCGCTAGCGGGATAGGAAATGAGCAGTTCTTC	CASSASGIGNEQFF
TRBD1	.	TRBV27	TRBJ2-7	TGTGCCAGCAGTTCGACAGGGTCTAGGTACGAGCAGTACTTC	CASSSTGSRYEQYF
TRBD1	.	TRBV5-4	TRBJ2-1	TGTGCCAGCAGCCATCCCCCGGGACAGGGAACGGTCAATGAGCAGTTCTTC	CASSHPPGQGTVNEQFF
TRBD2	once	TRBV2	TRBJ2-3	TGTGCCAGCAGTGAATATATAGCGGGGGGTACGCAGTATTTT	CASSEYIAGGTQYF
TRBD1	.	TRBV29-1	TRBJ2-1	TGCAGCGCCTCCCTGGACAGGGGGGGCGAGCAGTTCTTC	CSASLDRGGEQFF
.	.	TRBV25-1	TRBJ2-6	TGTGCCAGCAGTGACCCGGGGGGCCGGGGCTCTGGGGCCAACGTCCTGACTTTC	CASSDPGGRGSGANVLTF
TRBD1	.	TRBV6-6	TRBJ1-4	TGTGCCAGCAGTTACCGGACAGGTTTTAATGAAAAACTGTTTTTT	CASSYRTGFNEKLFF
TRBD1	.	TRBV6-1	TRBJ1-2	TGTGCCAGCAGTGAATCCCCCGGACAGGCGCGTGGCTACACCTTC	CASSESPGQARGYTF
.	.	TRBV10-1	TRBJ2-7	TGCGCCAGCAGTGATCGGCAGACTCAATCCTACGAGCAGTACTTC	CASSDRQTQSYEQYF
TRBD1	.	TRBV5-1	TRBJ2-7	TGCGCCAGCAGCACGCGGACAGGGGGTCTCGAGCAGTACTTC	CASSTRTGGLEQYF
TRBD1	.	TRBV7-9	TRBJ1-6	TGTGCCAGCAGCTTGGAAACAGGGGGCGAGGCACCCCTCCACTTT	CASSLETGGEAPLHF
.	.	TRBV4-1	TRBJ1-5	TGCGCCAGCAGCCAAGATATTCGGCCGGGGTCCCAGCATTTT	CASSQDIRPGSQHF
TRBD2	.	TRBV7-6	TRBJ2-3	TGTGCCAGCAGCTTCACTCGGGGGGGCGGGACAGATACGCAGTATTTT	CASSFTRGGGTDTQYF
TRBD1	.	TRBV27	TRBJ1-6	TGTGCCAGCACAATGGGACAGGGGGCGAATTCACCCCTCCACTTT	CASTMGQGANSPLHF
TRBD1	.	TRBV5-1	TRBJ2-7	TGCGCCAGCAGCCAAAGACAGGGGGCATTAGACGAGCAGTACTTC	CASSQRQGALDEQYF
.	.	TRBV6-5	TRBJ1-2	TGTGCCAGCAGTTACGGGCAAGGGGGAGGCTACACCTTC	CASSYGQGGGYTF
TRBD2	.	TRBV10-1	TRBJ2-1	TGCGCCACCCGGCCTGCGGGGGGTTACAATGAGCAGTTCTTC	CATRPAGGYNEQFF
.	.	TRBV5-5	TRBJ1-1	TGTGCCAGCAGCGGACAGTGGAACACTGAAGCTTTCTTT	CASSGQWNTEAFF
.	.	TRBV18	TRBJ2-1	TGTGCCAGCTCACCACCCCTCCAGGGTAGAAGGAATGAGCAGTTCTTC	CASSPPLQGRRNEQFF
.	.	TRBV19	TRBJ2-7	TGTGCCAGTAGTATCCCCTTCGGGACTGCGGGCTACGAGCAGTACTTC	CASSIPFGTAGYEQYF
.	.	TRBV18	TRBJ2-2	TGTGCCAGCTCACGAGGCAGGGGAATCACCGGGGAGCTGTTTTTT	CASSRGRGITGELFF
.	.	TRBV4-2	TRBJ2-1	TGTGCCAGCAGCCAAGAATCCCTGCCGAGGGAGCAGTTCTTC	CASSQESLPREQFF
.	.	TRBV11-3	TRBJ2-6	TGTGCCAGCAGCGGGGCACCCTCTGGGGCCAACGTCCTGACTTTC	CASSGAPSGANVLTF
.	.	TRBV19	TRBJ1-2	TGTGCCAGTACCGTACATGCGGGGAGTGGCTACACCTTC	CASTVHAGSGYTF
.	.	TRBV10-1	TRBJ2-1	TGCGCCAGGGGACTTACCTACAATGAGCAGTTCTTC	CARGLTYNEQFF
TRBD1	.	TRBV5-1	TRBJ2-1	TGCGCCAGCAGCCCCGGGACAGTCAATGAGCAGTTCTTC	CASSPGTVNEQFF
.	.	TRBV19	TRBJ2-3	TGTGCCAGTAGTAAGGCGCGGGGCACAGATACGCAGTATTTT	CASSKARGTDTQYF
TRBD1	.	TRBV27	TRBJ2-7	TGTGCCAGCAGTTTACTCACCGGGACAGGGGGTCCCTACGAGCAGTACTTC	CASSLLTGTGGPYEQYF
.	.	TRBV27	TRBJ1-1	TGTGCCAGCAGCCTAGGGGGGGCCACTGAAGCTTTCTTT	CASSLGGATEAFF
TRBD1	.	TRBV5-4	TRBJ1-6	TGTGCCAGCAGCTTCGAGGGGACAGGAGATTCACCCCTCCACTTT	CASSFEGTGDSPLHF
.	.	TRBV2	TRBJ2-5	TGTGCCAGCAGTGGACCTAGAACCGGCGGTCAAGAGACCCAGTACTTC	CASSGPRTGGQETQYF
.	once	TRBV18	TRBJ2-3	TGTGCCAGCTCACCCACGCGGGGACCCCTGGATACGCAGTATTTT	CASSPTRGPLDTQYF
TRBD1	.	TRBV6-1	TRBJ1-2	TGTGCCAGCAGTGAAGCGACAGGGGGCTCGTTCTATGGCTACACCTTC	CASSEATGGSFYGYTF
.	once	TRBV10-1	TRBJ1-2	TGCGCCAGCAGGGAGCCCAGAACAGGGACCCACCCACTAGACTATGGCTACACCTTC	CASREPRTGTHPLDYGYTF
TRBD1	.	TRBV25-1	TRBJ1-1	TGTGCCAGCAGTGAGGGACAGAGTTACACTGAAGCTTTCTTT	CASSEGQSYTEAFF
.	.	TRBV2	TRBJ2-1	TGTGCCAGCAGTGGGTGGGGAGGCGACAATGAGCAGTTCTTC	CASSGWGGDNEQFF
.	.	TRBV28	TRBJ1-2	TGTGCCAGCAGTTTGGGGGGAGGGGACTATGGCTACACCTTC	CASSLGGGDYGYTF
TRBD1	.	TRBV19	TRBJ1-1	TGTGCCAGTATGCCGGGACAGGGGCTTTCGAACACTGAAGCTTTCTTT	CASMPGQGLSNTEAFF
.	.	TRBV4-1	TRBJ2-3	TGCGCCAGCAGCCAAGACCCCAAAGATACGCAGTATTTT	CASSQDPKDTQYF
TRBD1	.	TRBV5-4	TRBJ1-5	TGTGCCAGCAGCATAACAGGGGGCGGCAATCAGCCCCAGCATTTT	CASSITGGGNQPQHF
.	.	TRBV7-9	TRBJ1-6	TGTGCCAGCAGCTTAAATTCCGGGACTCCGAATTCACCCCTCCACTTT	CASSLNSGTPNSPLHF
TRBD1	.	TRBV6-5	TRBJ2-1	TGTGCCAGCAGCCGACTGGCAGGGGGCGCTGATGAGCAGTTCTTC	CASSRLAGGADEQFF
.	.	TRBV28	TRBJ1-1	TGTGCCAGCAAGGGGGTTCAAAACACTGAAGCTTTCTTT	CASKGVQNTEAFF
.	.	TRBV28	TRBJ2-7	TGTGCCAGCAGTTTATACCGCGGAGGGGGGGACCAGTACTTC	CASSLYRGGGDQYF
TRBD1	once	TRBV10-3	TRBJ1-3	TGTGCCATCGCACAGGGGAGCACTGGAAACACCATATATTTT	CAIAQGSTGNTIYF
.	.	TRBV27	TRBJ2-5	TGTGCCAGCAGTTTCTCCTATAAAGAGACCCAGTACTTC	CASSFSYKETQYF